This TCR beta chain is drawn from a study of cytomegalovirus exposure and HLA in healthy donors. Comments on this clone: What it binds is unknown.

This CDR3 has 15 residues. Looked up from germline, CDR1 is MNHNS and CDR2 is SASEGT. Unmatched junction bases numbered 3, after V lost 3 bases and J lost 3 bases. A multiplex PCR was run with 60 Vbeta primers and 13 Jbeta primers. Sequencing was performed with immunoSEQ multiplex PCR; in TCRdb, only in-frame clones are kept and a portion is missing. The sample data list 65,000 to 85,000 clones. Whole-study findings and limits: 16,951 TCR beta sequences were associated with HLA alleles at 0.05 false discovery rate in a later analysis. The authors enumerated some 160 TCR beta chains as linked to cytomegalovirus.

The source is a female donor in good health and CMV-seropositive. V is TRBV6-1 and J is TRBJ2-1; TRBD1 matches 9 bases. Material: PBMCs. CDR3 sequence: CASSDGTGSYNEQFF. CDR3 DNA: TGTGCCAGCAGTGACGGGACAGGGAGCTACAATGAGCAGTTCTTC.